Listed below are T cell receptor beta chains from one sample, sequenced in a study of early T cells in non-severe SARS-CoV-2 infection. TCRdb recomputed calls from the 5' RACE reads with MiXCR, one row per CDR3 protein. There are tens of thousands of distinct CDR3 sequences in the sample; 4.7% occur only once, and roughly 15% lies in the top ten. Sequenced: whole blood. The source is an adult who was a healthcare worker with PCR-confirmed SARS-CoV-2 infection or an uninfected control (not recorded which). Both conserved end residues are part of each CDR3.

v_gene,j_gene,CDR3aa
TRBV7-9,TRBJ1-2,CASRSTGIWANYGYTF
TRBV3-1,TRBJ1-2,CASSQYRYGYTF
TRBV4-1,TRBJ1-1,CASSRWTAARMNTEAFF
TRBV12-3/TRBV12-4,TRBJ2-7,CASSPVGGSEQYF
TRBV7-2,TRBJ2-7,CASSLTIGQSFSPYEQYF
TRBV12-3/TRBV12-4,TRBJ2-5,CASSPSTTVQETQYF
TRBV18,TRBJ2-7,CASSAGVEQYF
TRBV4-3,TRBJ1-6,CASSQETGIGSPLHF
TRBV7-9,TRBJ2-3,CASSLQTSGATDTQYF
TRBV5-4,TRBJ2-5,CASRDEAGGPKTQYF
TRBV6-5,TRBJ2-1,CASSRMYNEQFF
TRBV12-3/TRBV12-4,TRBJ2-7,CASSLGGLQGAQGFYEQYF
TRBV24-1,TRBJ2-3,CATSDSLQGSTDTQYF
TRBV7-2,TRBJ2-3,CASSRGPLTDTQYF
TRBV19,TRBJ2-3,CASSASLGDTQYF
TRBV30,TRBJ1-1,CAWSDTGTANWGSTEAFF
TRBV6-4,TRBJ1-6,CASSVMTGGNSPLHF
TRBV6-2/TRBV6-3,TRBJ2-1,CASRLRDLYNEQFF
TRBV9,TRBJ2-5,CASSLSRQETQYF
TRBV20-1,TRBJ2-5,CSTKQGTQETQYF
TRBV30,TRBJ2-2,CAWNVRSNTGELFF
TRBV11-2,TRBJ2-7,CASSRTGTGAYEQYF
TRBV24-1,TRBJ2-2,CATSDSSGPTGELFF
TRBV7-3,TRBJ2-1,CASSSRSGVNEQFF
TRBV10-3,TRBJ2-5,CASTSGGNTQETQYF
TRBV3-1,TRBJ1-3,CASRTTGAGGNTIYF
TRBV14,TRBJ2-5,CASSHGETQYF
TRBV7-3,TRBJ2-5,CASSRMSGPETQYF
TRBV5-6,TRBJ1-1,CASSLDWNTEAFF
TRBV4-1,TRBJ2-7,CASSRGSANEQYF
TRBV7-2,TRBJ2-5,CASSLNWLAGSQETQYF
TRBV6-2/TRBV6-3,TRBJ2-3,CASREDITDTQYF
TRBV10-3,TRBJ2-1,CAISEGLTERNEQFF
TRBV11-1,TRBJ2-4,CASSFGGKNIQYF
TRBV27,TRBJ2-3,CASSAGGNTQYF
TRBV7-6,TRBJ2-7,CASSLTYEQYF
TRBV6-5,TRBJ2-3,CASHGAGLSTDTQYF
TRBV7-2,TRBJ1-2,CASSPQGGDGYTF
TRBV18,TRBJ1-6,CASSPPGQNNSPLHF
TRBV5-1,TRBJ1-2,CASSLGDGTGTYGYTF
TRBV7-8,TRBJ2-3,CASSSRQVWNTDTQYF
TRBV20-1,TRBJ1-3,CSATRAGVHPGNTIYF
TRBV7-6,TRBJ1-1,CASSSRQPNTEAFF
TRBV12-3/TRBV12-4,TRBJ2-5,CASSLSGGEETQYF
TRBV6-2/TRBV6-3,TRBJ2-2,CASSYLREGELFF
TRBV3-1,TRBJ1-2,CASSLGTGGIGYTF
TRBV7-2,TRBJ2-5,CASSLAPGPETQYF
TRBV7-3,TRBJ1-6,CASSLGTGYSPLHF
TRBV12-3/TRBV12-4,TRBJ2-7,CASSPGQGASYEQYF
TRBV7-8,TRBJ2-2,CASSLGGANTGELFF
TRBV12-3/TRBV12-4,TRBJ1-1,CASSTEGNTEAFF
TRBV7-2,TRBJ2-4,CASSLKRGLKNIQYF
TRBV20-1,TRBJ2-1,CSANLAGDNEQFF
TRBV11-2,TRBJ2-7,CASSTGPPYEQYF
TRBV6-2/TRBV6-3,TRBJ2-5,CASSSGPGKTQYF
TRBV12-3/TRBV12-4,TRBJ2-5,CASMESWGQETQYF
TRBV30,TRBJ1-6,CAWSFLINSPLHF
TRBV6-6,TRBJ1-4,CASSYSQGREKLFF